Below, 8 T cell receptor beta chains from the same sample are listed, as sequenced in a study of shared clonotypes between healthy human individuals. Sequencing was performed with immunoSEQ multiplex PCR; in TCRdb, only in-frame clones are kept and a portion is missing. The sample holds 500,000 or so clones, around 96% seen once. Sequenced material: naive CD4+ T cells sorted from blood. Subset reported: CD45RA+ positively selected. The origin of the receptors is a woman aged 25 to 39 in good health.

The DNA of the CDR3 is TGTGCCAGTATGGGCGGACCGAACACCGGGGAGCTGTTTTTT. This codes for CASMGGPNTGELFF. The rearrangement uses TRBV19 and TRBJ2-2; D is unclear. The V gene's germline CDR1 is LNHDA and CDR2 SQIVND (reference sequence). Trimming cost V 7 bases and J 0 bases, with 9 bases left between them. The CDR3 is 14 residues long.

The CDR3 bases are TGTGCCAGCAATTTGAGGGGAGGAGGCAATCAGCCCCAGCATTTT. It specifies CASNLRGGGNQPQHF. The rearrangement joins TRBV28 to TRBJ1-5, with D possibly matching TRBD1 (5 bases). In germline, CDR1 is MDHEN, CDR2 SYDVKM. V shed 7 bases and J shed 2 bases, with 15 bases lying between them. This CDR3 contains 15 residues.

The chain recombines TRBV19 with TRBJ1-1, with a tentative D call TRBD1 (6 bases). This CDR3 is 14 amino acids long. Trimming took 4 bases from V and 0 from J, leaving 9 bases between them. The germline V gene has CDR1 LNHDA and CDR2 SQIVND (reference sequence). The CDR3 sequence: CASSTGHLNTEAFF. The CDR3 DNA follows: TGTGCCAGTAGTACGGGACATTTGAACACTGAAGCTTTCTTT. Complete variable domain (other parts from reference TRBV19 and TRBJ1-1): DGGITQSPKYLFRKEGQNVTLSCEQNLNHDAMYWYRQDPGQGLRLIYYSQIVNDFQKGDIAEGYSVSREKKESFPLTVTSAQKNPTAFYLCASSTGHLNTEAFFGQGTRLTVV.

This clone was seen once. V is TRBV19 and J is TRBJ2-1, with TRBD2 as a possible D gene (7 bases). V lost 1 base and J lost 7, with 17 bases in between. This CDR3 comprises 16 residues. Per the germline V gene, CDR1 is LNHDA and CDR2 is SQIVND (reference sequence). The CDR3 DNA sequence: TGTGCCAGTAGTATAGTAGGGGGGAGGGCTAGGAATGAGCAGTTCTTC. Its protein is CASSIVGGRARNEQFF.

This chain connects TRBV2 to TRBJ2-7; tentative D call: TRBD2 (6 bases). The CDR3 has 14 amino acids. Trimming left V 6 bases short and J 0 bases short, with 12 bases between. Germline assignment: CDR1 SNHLY and CDR2 FYNNEI. The CDR3 here is CASRGSGFSYEQYF. CDR3 bases: TGTGCCAGCAGGGGTAGCGGTTTCTCCTACGAGCAGTACTTC.

This rearrangement joins TRBV28 to TRBJ2-7, with D unclear. Trimming removed 2 bases from V and 4 bases from J, with 6 bases in between. The germline gives CDR1 MDHEN, CDR2 SYDVKM. The CDR3 consists of 12 residues. The CDR3 DNA sequence: TGTGCCAGCAGTTTAATCGAGTACGAGCAGTACTTC. It specifies CASSLIEYEQYF.

This chain connects TRBV18 to TRBJ2-7, with TRBD2 as a possible D gene (6 bases). CDR3 length: 15 amino acids. V dropped 3 bases and J dropped 1 base, with 13 bases sitting between them. Per germline, CDR1 KGHSH and CDR2 LQKENI. As DNA, the CDR3 is TGTGCCAGCTCACCTTGGGGGGACCCTTCCTACGAGCAGTACTTC. It yields the protein CASSPWGDPSYEQYF.

The chain is built from TRBV5-1 and TRBJ2-2, with 8 bases identical to TRBD2. Germline lookup yields CDR1 SGHRS and CDR2 YFSETQ. The CDR3 loop spans 16 amino acids. Trimming cost V 4 bases and J 7 bases; bases outside gene matches: 12. In nucleotides, the CDR3 is TGCGCCAGCAGCCCACGACTAGCGAGCCTGGGCGGGGAGCTGTTTTTT. Protein: CASSPRLASLGGELFF.